This is a list of T cell receptor beta chains from one sample in a study of cytomegalovirus exposure and HLA in healthy donors. This table comes from immunoSEQ multiplex PCR, and its TCRdb copy is limited to in-frame clones, with some not included. The sample lists around 170,000 clones, 65% to 75% occurring once. The sequencing input was PBMCs. Receptor source: a girl between 10 and 17 years old in good health and CMV-seronegative. Each CDR3 is given with its conserved first and last residue. A D gene is named only where the DNA matches it firmly. The size entry is marked missing in some rows and otherwise reads once, few, many or a size class.

clone_size	v_call	j_call	cdr3_length	d_call	cdr3_aa	cdr3_nt
few	TRBV5-6	TRBJ1-1	14	NA	CASSPGGGMAEAFF	TGTGCCAGCAGCCCGGGAGGGGGAATGGCTGAAGCTTTCTTT
NA	TRBV6-5	TRBJ1-2	13	TRBD1	CAGQQGDAHGYTF	TGTGCCGGACAACAGGGGGACGCTCATGGCTACACCTTC
NA	TRBV27	TRBJ1-4	13	NA	CASTRYEGEKLFF	TGTGCCAGCACGAGATATGAGGGTGAAAAACTGTTTTTT
NA	TRBV4-1	TRBJ2-1	14	NA	CASSQEQDSNEQFF	TGCGCCAGCAGCCAAGAGCAGGACAGCAATGAGCAGTTCTTC
few	TRBV5-1	TRBJ2-6	17	NA	CASSPKTGISGANVLTF	TGCGCCAGCAGCCCCAAGACAGGTATCTCTGGGGCCAACGTCCTGACTTTC
NA	TRBV5-4	TRBJ2-3	16	TRBD2	CASSLPPSGATDTQYF	TGTGCCAGCAGCTTGCCCCCTAGCGGGGCCACAGATACGCAGTATTTT
NA	TRBV6-1	TRBJ2-7	14	NA	CASKEGGVDYEQYF	TGTGCCAGCAAGGAGGGAGGCGTAGACTACGAGCAGTACTTC
NA	TRBV30	TRBJ2-1	14	TRBD2	CAWDSGGPYNEQFF	TGTGCCTGGGATAGCGGGGGGCCTTACAATGAGCAGTTCTTC
NA	TRBV2	TRBJ1-2	11	NA	CASSRDGGYTF	TGTGCCAGCAGCAGGGATGGAGGCTACACCTTC
NA	TRBV23-1	TRBJ1-2	15	TRBD1	CASTIDRGRDYGYTF	TGCGCCAGCACAATTGACAGGGGGCGCGACTATGGCTACACCTTC
NA	TRBV6-1	TRBJ1-5	14	TRBD1	CASGQGAGNQPQHF	TGTGCCAGTGGACAGGGGGCGGGCAATCAGCCCCAGCATTTT
few	TRBV7-8	TRBJ1-5	16	NA	CASSLNFDSLNQPQHF	TGTGCCAGCAGCTTAAACTTTGACAGCCTAAATCAGCCCCAGCATTTT
few	TRBV5-4	TRBJ2-1	15	TRBD1	CASSSLGGPYNEQFF	TGTGCCAGCAGCTCTTTAGGGGGCCCCTACAATGAGCAGTTCTTC
NA	TRBV5-1	TRBJ2-1	15	TRBD2	CASSSGLAGFNEQFF	TGCGCCAGCAGCTCTGGGCTAGCGGGGTTTAATGAGCAGTTCTTC
NA	TRBV19	TRBJ1-5	16	TRBD1	CASSTTGGYSNQPQHF	TGTGCCAGTAGTACCACAGGGGGCTATAGCAATCAGCCCCAGCATTTT
NA	TRBV5-1	TRBJ1-4	14	TRBD1	CASSLGTGGEKLFF	TGCGCCAGCAGCTTGGGGACAGGGGGCGAAAAACTGTTTTTT
few	TRBV11-3	TRBJ1-1	13	NA	CASSLSPGGEAFF	TGTGCCAGCAGCTTAAGTCCGGGGGGCGAAGCTTTCTTT
NA	TRBV4-1	TRBJ1-5	16	NA	CASRSSLPGGNQPQHF	TGCGCCAGCAGATCCTCCCTCCCCGGGGGCAATCAGCCCCAGCATTTT
once	TRBV14	TRBJ2-7	13	TRBD1	CASSLRTGEEQYF	TGTGCCAGCAGCCTCCGGACAGGGGAGGAGCAGTACTTC
NA	TRBV7-9	TRBJ1-6	14	NA	CASSLGVTVQVLHF	TGTGCCAGCAGCTTAGGGGTAACAGTTCAGGTCCTCCACTTT
NA	TRBV6-1	TRBJ1-1	13	NA	CASRPGGISEAFF	TGTGCCAGCCGTCCCGGGGGTATCTCTGAAGCTTTCTTT
NA	TRBV7-9	TRBJ2-7	12	NA	CASSLSPREQYF	TGTGCCAGCAGCTTATCCCCGCGGGAGCAGTACTTC
NA	TRBV6-6	TRBJ2-7	13	TRBD1	CASTGTTGYEQYF	TGTGCCAGCACCGGCACGACAGGGTACGAGCAGTACTTC
NA	TRBV4-2	TRBJ2-3	17	TRBD2	CASSQETLAGPSDTQYF	TGTGCCAGCAGCCAAGAAACCCTAGCGGGGCCTTCTGACACGCAGTATTTT
NA	TRBV5-4	TRBJ1-1	14	TRBD1	CASSPRQGKTEAFF	TGTGCCAGCAGCCCTCGACAGGGGAAGACTGAAGCTTTCTTT
NA	TRBV9	TRBJ1-6	14	NA	CASSVAFSDSPLHF	TGTGCCAGCAGCGTAGCTTTCTCAGATTCACCCCTCCACTTT
NA	TRBV5-1	TRBJ2-1	16	TRBD2	CASSLSRGGGGDEQFF	TGCGCCAGCAGCTTGAGTCGGGGGGGTGGTGGAGATGAGCAGTTCTTC
NA	TRBV6-1	TRBJ1-1	15	NA	CASSMQQTGVTEAFF	TGTGCCAGCAGTATGCAACAGACGGGGGTCACTGAAGCTTTCTTT
NA	TRBV7-9	TRBJ2-3	16	TRBD2	CASSLRGGLEADTQYF	TGTGCCAGCAGCTTACGCGGGGGACTAGAGGCAGATACGCAGTATTTT
once	TRBV6-5	TRBJ2-1	13	NA	CASSPSSYNEQFF	TGTGCCAGCAGCCCGAGCTCCTACAATGAGCAGTTCTTC
NA	TRBV5-3	TRBJ2-2	15	NA	CAGGDRDSNTGELFF	TGTGCCGGAGGGGACCGGGACTCAAACACCGGGGAGCTGTTTTTT
NA	TRBV6-6	TRBJ2-3	14	TRBD2	CASLSGGEADTQYF	TGTGCCAGCCTTAGCGGGGGGGAAGCAGATACGCAGTATTTT